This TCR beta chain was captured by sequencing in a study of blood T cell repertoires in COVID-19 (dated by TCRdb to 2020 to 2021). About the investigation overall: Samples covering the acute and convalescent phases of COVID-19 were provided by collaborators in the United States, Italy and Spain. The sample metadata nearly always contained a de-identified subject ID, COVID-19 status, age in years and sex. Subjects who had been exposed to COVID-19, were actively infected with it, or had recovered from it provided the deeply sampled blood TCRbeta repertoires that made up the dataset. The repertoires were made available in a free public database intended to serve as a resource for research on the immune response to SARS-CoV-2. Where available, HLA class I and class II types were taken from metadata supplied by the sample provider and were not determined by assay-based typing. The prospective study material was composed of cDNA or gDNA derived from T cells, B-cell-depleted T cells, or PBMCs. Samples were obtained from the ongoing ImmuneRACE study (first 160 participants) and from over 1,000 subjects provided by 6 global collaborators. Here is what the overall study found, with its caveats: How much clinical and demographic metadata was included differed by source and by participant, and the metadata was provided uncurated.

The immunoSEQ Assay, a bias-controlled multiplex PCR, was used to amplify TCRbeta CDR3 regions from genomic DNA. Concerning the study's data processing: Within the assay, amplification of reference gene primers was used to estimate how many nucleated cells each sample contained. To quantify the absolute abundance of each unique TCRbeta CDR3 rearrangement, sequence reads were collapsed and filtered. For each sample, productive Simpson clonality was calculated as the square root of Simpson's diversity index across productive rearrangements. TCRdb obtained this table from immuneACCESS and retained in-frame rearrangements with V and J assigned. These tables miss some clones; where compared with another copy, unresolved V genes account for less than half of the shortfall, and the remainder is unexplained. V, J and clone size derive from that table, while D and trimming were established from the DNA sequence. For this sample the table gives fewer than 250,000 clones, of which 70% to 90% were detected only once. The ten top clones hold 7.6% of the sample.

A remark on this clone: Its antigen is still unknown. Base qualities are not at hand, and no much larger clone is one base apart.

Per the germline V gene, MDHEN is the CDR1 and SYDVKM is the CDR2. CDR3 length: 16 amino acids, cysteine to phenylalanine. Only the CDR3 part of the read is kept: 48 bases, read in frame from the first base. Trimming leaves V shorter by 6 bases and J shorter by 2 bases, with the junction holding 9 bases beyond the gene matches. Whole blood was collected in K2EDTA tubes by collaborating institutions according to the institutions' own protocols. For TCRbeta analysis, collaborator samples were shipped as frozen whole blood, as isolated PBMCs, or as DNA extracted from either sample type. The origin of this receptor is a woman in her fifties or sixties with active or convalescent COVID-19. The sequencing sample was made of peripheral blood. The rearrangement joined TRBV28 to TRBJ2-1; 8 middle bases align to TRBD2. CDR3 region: CASSSLSGGPYNEQFF. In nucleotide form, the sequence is TGTGCCAGCAGCTCGTTATCGGGGGGGCCCTACAATGAGCAGTTCTTC.